Following are 27 T cell receptor beta chains from one sample sequenced in a study of memory CD4+ T cells and cytomegalovirus serostatus. Assay used: immunoSEQ multiplex PCR; TCRdb lists only in-frame clones, some missing. There are tens of thousands of clones in the sample; 82% occur only once, and over 0.55% lies in the top ten. The sort gate was single viable CD3+CD4+CD8-CD45RO+ cells for memory CD4+ T cells. What was sequenced was memory CD4+ T cells from blood. These receptors came from an adult in good health and CMV-seronegative.

The chain uses TRBV7-2 and TRBJ1-2; D ambiguous. In germline, CDR1 is SGHTA, CDR2 FQGNSA. V was trimmed by 1 base and J by 6 bases, leaving 18 bases between them. This CDR3 spans 16 amino acids. CDR3 nucleotide sequence: TGTGCCAGCAGCTTAGATCTTACACAGCCCGCGAATGGCTACACCTTC. Encoded protein: CASSLDLTQPANGYTF.

V and J are TRBV28 and TRBJ1-5, with a weak D call TRBD1 (5 bases). Trimming removed 4 bases from V and 2 bases from J, with 15 bases in between. Germline V lookup: CDR1 MDHEN, CDR2 SYDVKM. The CDR3 contains 16 residues. The CDR3 coding sequence is TGTGCCAGCAGTTCCCCCCGGGGCGCTGGCAATCAGCCCCAGCATTTT. It specifies CASSSPRGAGNQPQHF.

The rearrangement uses TRBV19 and TRBJ2-5; 7 bases line up with TRBD2. Germline V CDR1 and CDR2: LNHDA, SQIVND (reference sequence). V dropped 7 bases and J dropped 5; count of bases not matched to a gene: 7. The CDR3 covers 13 residues. Here the CDR3 reads CASNLAGSETQYF. The DNA for the CDR3 is TGTGCCAGTAACTTAGCGGGTTCCGAGACCCAGTACTTC.

As to this clone: The junction shows a germline mismatch at one end, possibly a read error. The chain has TRBV7-6 and TRBJ2-2, with 7 bases matching TRBD2. This CDR3 comprises 16 residues. The germline CDR1 and CDR2 sequences are SGHVS and FNYEAQ. The CDR3 protein is CASTLGEGMNTGELFF. In nucleotides, the CDR3 is TGTGCCAGCACCTTAGGGGAGGGGATGAACACCGGGGAGCTGTTTTTT.

The CDR3 protein is CASSLESRVANYGYTF. CDR3 coding DNA: TGTGCCAGCAGCTTAGAGTCGCGGGTAGCTAACTATGGCTACACCTTC. The gene calls are TRBV7-8 and TRBJ1-2; D ambiguous. This CDR3 contains 16 residues. CDR1 is SGHVS and CDR2 is FQNEAQ in the germline V gene. The V gene lost 1 base and the J gene lost 0 bases, with 12 bases spanning the gap.

The rearrangement joins TRBV21-1 to TRBJ2-3; the tabulated D call, TRBD2, remains unverified against the DNA. TRBV21-1 is recorded as a pseudogene. The CDR3 is 19 residues long. In nucleotides, the CDR3 is TGTGCCAGCAGCAAAATTTCCCGGGGGGTCATATGCGGGACAGATACGCAGTATTTT. It encodes CASSKISRGVICGTDTQYF.

This clone was picked up a small number of times. The chain recombines TRBV7-2 with TRBJ1-5; weak D call: TRBD1 (5 bases). CDR1 is SGHTA and CDR2 is FQGNSA in the germline V gene. V dropped 7 bases and J dropped 4 bases, with 11 bases sitting between them. CDR3 size: 13 residues. The CDR3 loop is CASTLGRNQPQHF. The CDR3 DNA follows: TGTGCCAGCACCCTGGGGCGGAATCAGCCCCAGCATTTT.

The rearrangement joins TRBV18 to TRBJ2-5, with D possibly TRBD1 on 5 matching bases. There are 16 residues in the CDR3. V gave up 5 bases and J gave up 5 bases, with 21 bases separating them. Per germline, CDR1 KGHSH and CDR2 LQKENI. The CDR3 DNA sequence: TGTGCCAGCTCAGAAAACGATCCAGGGATCGGCGAGACCCAGTACTTC. This codes for CASSENDPGIGETQYF.

The rearrangement uses TRBV9 and TRBJ1-1; D not certain. Germline lookup yields CDR1 SGDLS and CDR2 YYNGEE. V lost 1 base and J 1 base, leaving 5 bases between the germline ends. This CDR3 has 13 residues. The chain's CDR3 is CASSVMGNTEAFF. The DNA for the CDR3 is TGTGCCAGCAGCGTAATGGGGAACACTGAAGCTTTCTTT.

The chain joins TRBV2 to TRBJ1-3; D gene unclear. Trimming took off 5 bases at V and 5 bases at J, with 10 bases between the two ends. This CDR3 region has 13 residues. Per the germline V gene, CDR1 is SNHLY and CDR2 is FYNNEI. The CDR3 here is CASSPSLRNTIYF. The DNA of the CDR3 is TGTGCCAGCAGTCCCTCGCTTAGAAACACCATATATTTT. Full variable domain (missing parts from reference TRBV2 and TRBJ1-3): EPEVTQTPSHQVTQMGQEVILRCVPISNHLYFYWYRQILGQKVEFLVSFYNNEISEKSEIFDDQFSVERPDGSNFTLKIRSTKLEDSAMYFCASSPSLRNTIYFGEGSWLTVV.

The chain combines TRBV28 with TRBJ1-1; D gene uncertain. Trimming took 4 bases from V and 5 from J, leaving 8 bases between them. The germline V gene encodes CDR1 MDHEN and CDR2 SYDVKM. This CDR3 is built from 12 residues. The CDR3 reads CASSSGRTEAFF. The CDR3, as DNA: TGTGCCAGCAGTTCCGGGAGGACTGAAGCTTTCTTT.

The genes are TRBV6-5 and TRBJ2-1, with D perhaps matching TRBD1 (8 bases). This CDR3 spans 16 amino acids. Germline V lookup: CDR1 MNHEY, CDR2 SVGAGI. V lost 0 bases, J lost 7 bases, and 16 bases lay in between. Written as DNA, the CDR3 is TGTGCCAGCAGTTACTCGATAACAGGGGGAGGGAATGAGCAGTTCTTC. It yields the protein CASSYSITGGGNEQFF.

The chain links TRBV9 to TRBJ2-3; D assignment may be TRBD1 or TRBD2 (5 bases each). The CDR3 has 16 residues. With 0 bases removed from V and 3 bases from J, the gap between germline ends came to 14 bases. Germline V CDR1 and CDR2: SGDLS, YYNGEE. The CDR3 coding sequence is TGTGCCAGCAGCGTAGATCCGGGGACCACAACAGATACGCAGTATTTT. Translation: CASSVDPGTTTDTQYF.

The chain employs TRBV19 and TRBJ1-2; 8 bases agree with TRBD1. V was clipped by 8 bases and J by 5 bases; unmatched bases: 4. CDR1 is LNHDA, CDR2 SQIVND, per germline (reference sequence). The CDR3 totals 12 residues. CDR3 bases: TGTGCCAGTTATCGACAGGGGTATGGCTACACCTTC. It yields the protein CASYRQGYGYTF.

This chain links TRBV5-1 with TRBJ1-3, with 7 nucleotides matching TRBD1. CDR3 length equals 15 residues. Germline loops: CDR1 SGHRS, CDR2 YFSETQ. The junction had 8 bases not matched to a gene; V was cut back by 4 bases and J by 4 bases. The CDR3 protein is CASSLTGAGGNTIYF. In nucleotides, the CDR3 is TGCGCCAGCAGCCTTACAGGGGCCGGGGGAAACACCATATATTTT.

This clone was seen a few times. The rearrangement links TRBV5-1 to TRBJ1-2; possibly TRBD1 for D (5 bases). Germline CDR1 and CDR2: SGHRS and YFSETQ. Trimming took 6 bases from V and 6 from J, leaving 9 bases between them. The CDR3 contains 11 residues. In nucleotides, the CDR3 is TGCGCCAGCAACCAGGGCGATGGCTACACCTTC. This translates into CASNQGDGYTF.

The chain has TRBV7-8 and TRBJ1-3, with 11 bases that match TRBD1. From germline, CDR1 is SGHVS and CDR2 FQNEAQ. This CDR3 contains 18 residues. The ends lost 3 bases at V and 4 bases at J; junction bases unmatched: 11. The CDR3 is CASSFEFGQGARGNTIYF. For the CDR3, the DNA is TGTGCCAGCAGCTTTGAATTCGGACAGGGGGCGCGGGGAAACACCATATATTTT.

In its sample, this clone was seen once. The rearrangement joins TRBV19 to TRBJ2-2; TRBD2 is a possible D gene (6 bases). V lost 7 bases to trimming and J lost 0 bases, with 12 bases between them. This CDR3 region has 15 residues. CDR1 and CDR2 from the germline V gene are LNHDA and SQIVND (reference sequence). CDR3 DNA sequence: TGTGCCAGTACGGCGGGGACGCCGAACACCGGGGAGCTGTTTTTT. Protein product: CASTAGTPNTGELFF.

This sequence joins TRBV28 and TRBJ1-5; D gene uncertain. Per the germline V gene, CDR1 is MDHEN and CDR2 is SYDVKM. CDR3 length: 15 residues. Trimming left V 6 bases short and J 5 bases short, with 17 bases between. The chain's CDR3 is CASRTPGKQHQPQHF. CDR3 DNA sequence: TGTGCCAGCAGGACGCCGGGGAAACAACATCAGCCCCAGCATTTT.

The chain joins TRBV7-8 to TRBJ1-6; tentative D call: TRBD1 (5 bases). The CDR3 runs to 16 residues. Trimming cost V 1 base and J 9 bases, with 16 bases left between them. The germline V gene encodes CDR1 SGHVS and CDR2 FQNEAQ. The CDR3 coding sequence is TGTGCCAGCAGCTTAGTTCCAGGGAAAGGTAGTTCACCCCTCCACTTT. This sequence encodes CASSLVPGKGSSPLHF.

The V gene is TRBV10-3, the J gene TRBJ1-5; no reliable D call. The CDR3 runs to 13 residues. From germline, CDR1 is ENHRY and CDR2 SYGVKD. Trimming shortened V by 11 bases and J by 2 bases, and 13 bases separated the two germline ends. CDR3 residues: CASGVGGNQPQHF. In DNA, the CDR3 is TGTGCCTCCGGGGTTGGGGGCAATCAGCCCCAGCATTTT.

This clone was counted between two and nine times. CDR3 sequence: CASSNDVRGPQYF. CDR3 nucleotides: TGTGCCAGCAGCAATGACGTTCGGGGTCCGCAGTACTTC. This chain connects TRBV5-6 to TRBJ2-7; perhaps TRBD2 as D (5 bases). This CDR3 has 13 residues. Trimming removed 4 bases at V and 9 bases at J, with 17 bases between. Per the germline V gene, CDR1 is SGHDT and CDR2 is YYEEEE.

This clone was seen more than once but under ten times. The rearrangement joins TRBV6-1 to TRBJ1-2, with 10 bases identical to TRBD1. The CDR3 contains 14 residues. Germline V gene sequence: CDR1 MNHNS, CDR2 SASEGT. V lost 2 bases to trimming and J lost 10 bases; unmatched junction nucleotides: 7. The CDR3 nucleotides read TGTGCCAGCAGTGAAACAACCGGGACAGGGGACTACACCTTC. Amino acids: CASSETTGTGDYTF.

The chain joins TRBV11-2 to TRBJ2-1, with no clear D. Trimming removed 1 base at V and 6 bases at J, with 4 bases between. The CDR3 sequence is 12 residues long. CDR1 SGHAT and CDR2 FQNNGV come from the germline V gene. For the CDR3, the DNA is TGTGCCAGCAGCTTAGTCGGCAATGAGCAGTTCTTC. Amino acid sequence: CASSLVGNEQFF. Combining the CDR3 with reference TRBV11-2 and TRBJ2-1 gives the whole variable domain EAGVAQSPRYKIIEKRQSVAFWCNPISGHATLYWYQQILGQGPKLLIQFQNNGVVDDSQLPKDRFSAERLKGVDSTLKIQPAKLEDSAVYLCASSLVGNEQFFGPGTRLTVL.

V usage is TRBV5-4 and J usage is TRBJ2-5; the match to TRBD2 covers 10 bases. The CDR3 spans 15 residues. The V gene end was trimmed by 1 base and the J gene end by 5 bases; junction bases not matched to a gene: 5. CDR1 is SGHNT and CDR2 is YYREEE in the germline V gene (reference sequence). The chain's CDR3 is CASSLNSGGAETQYF. CDR3 nucleotide sequence: TGTGCCAGCAGCTTGAACAGCGGGGGGGCCGAGACCCAGTACTTC. Together with reference TRBV5-4 and TRBJ2-5, the CDR3 gives the full variable domain: ETGVTQSPTHLIKTRGQQVTLRCSSQSGHNTVSWYQQALGQGPQFIFQYYREEENGRGNFPPRFSGLQFPNYSSELNVNALELDDSALYLCASSLNSGGAETQYFGPGTRLLVL.

The chain links TRBV5-8 to TRBJ1-2, with TRBD1 as a possible D gene (6 bases). Germline CDR1 and CDR2: SGHTS and YDEGEE. This CDR3 has 15 amino acids. V lost 2 bases to trimming and J lost 7 bases, with 18 bases between them. The CDR3 bases are TGTGCCAGCAGCTTCCCCGGTTTACAGGGCGGTGGCTACACCTTC. Protein: CASSFPGLQGGGYTF.

The chain carries TRBV5-1 and TRBJ1-2; tentative D call: TRBD1 (5 bases). V was clipped by 4 bases and J by 3 bases, with 13 bases between them. The CDR3 extends over 14 amino acids. The germline V gene encodes CDR1 SGHRS and CDR2 YFSETQ. CDR3 DNA sequence: TGCGCCAGCAGCCTTGGGGACCCAGACTATGGCTACACCTTC. Protein sequence: CASSLGDPDYGYTF. The variable domain in full, with the rest retrieved from reference TRBV5-1 and TRBJ1-2, is KAGVTQTPRYLIKTRGQQVTLSCSPISGHRSVSWYQQTPGQGLQFLFEYFSETQRNKGNFPGRFSGRQFSNSRSEMNVSTLELGDSALYLCASSLGDPDYGYTFGSGTRLTVV.